These 28 T cell receptor beta chains were sequenced from one sample in a study of cytomegalovirus exposure and HLA in healthy donors. The PCR was carried out with 60 Vbeta primers and 13 Jbeta primers. Method: immunoSEQ multiplex PCR; TCRdb's copy keeps in-frame clones and lacks some. The sample gives about 72,000 clones, roughly 74% of which show up once; around 3% is in the top ten. The sample taken for sequencing was PBMCs. These receptors all come from a man aged 35 to 55 in good health and CMV-seronegative.

This clone was seen more than once but under ten times. The CDR3 sequence is CSVEVQGTYEQYF. In DNA, the CDR3 is TGCAGCGTTGAAGTACAGGGGACCTACGAGCAGTACTTC. The J gene is TRBJ2-7, the V gene TRBV29-1; 7 bases align to TRBD1. The CDR3 length is 13 residues. Unmatched junction bases numbered 2, after V lost 1 base and J lost 2 bases. CDR1 SQVTM and CDR2 ANQGSEA come from the germline V gene.

The chain carries TRBV18 and TRBJ1-5, with TRBD1 matching over 10 bases. V shed 5 bases, J shed 2 bases, and the junction held 9 bases outside the gene matches. CDR1 and CDR2 (germline): KGHSH, LQKENI. The CDR3 totals 17 residues. The CDR3 DNA follows: TGTGCCAGCTCATTCGGACAGGGGGTTGGTGGCAATCAGCCCCAGCATTTT. Translated, it gives CASSFGQGVGGNQPQHF.

The rearrangement joins TRBV29-1 to TRBJ2-3; 10 bases align to TRBD2. The CDR3 loop spans 14 amino acids. Germline V CDR1 and CDR2: SQVTM, ANQGSEA. J gave up 5 bases and V 5 bases, and 7 bases lay outside the gene matches. The CDR3 sequence: CSVQRGGPEDTQYF. The CDR3, as DNA: TGCAGCGTTCAGCGGGGGGGCCCTGAAGATACGCAGTATTTT.

This rearrangement joins TRBV19 to TRBJ1-6; no definite D call. The CDR3 spans 15 residues. Trimming stripped 1 base from V and 4 bases from J, with 8 bases between. Looked up from germline, CDR1 is LNHDA and CDR2 is SQIVND (reference sequence). CDR3 bases: TGTGCCAGTAGTATAGGCGGAAAATATAATTCACCCCTCCACTTT. Translating it yields CASSIGGKYNSPLHF.

This chain connects TRBV23-1 to TRBJ1-4, with D possibly TRBD1 on 6 matching bases. TRBV23-1 is placed among ORFs of uncertain function. This CDR3 has 16 residues. Trimming removed 2 bases at V and 3 bases at J, with 13 bases between. As DNA, the CDR3 is TGCGCCAGCAGTCAACTCACAGGGCTTTCTAATGAAAAACTGTTTTTT. Protein: CASSQLTGLSNEKLFF.

This clone was observed once. This chain uses TRBV27 with TRBJ2-5; 10 nucleotides align to TRBD2. J lost 5 bases, V lost 1 base, and 7 bases had no gene match. The CDR3 extends over 16 amino acids. CDR1 MNHEY and CDR2 SMNVEV come from the germline V gene (reference sequence). The chain's CDR3 is CASSLWASGGQETQYF. In nucleotides, the CDR3 is TGTGCCAGCAGTTTATGGGCTAGCGGGGGACAGGAGACCCAGTACTTC.

The genes are TRBV5-6 and TRBJ1-2; 8 bases are shared with TRBD1. With 0 bases clipped from V and 4 bases from J, the junction kept 5 bases outside the gene matches. Germline V gene sequence: CDR1 SGHDT, CDR2 YYEEEE. The CDR3 sequence is 15 residues long. The CDR3, as DNA: TGTGCCAGCAGCTTGGCCCCAGGGGGCCCCTATGGCTACACCTTC. It encodes CASSLAPGGPYGYTF.

The chain combines TRBV19 with TRBJ1-2, with 8 positions matching TRBD1. CDR1 and CDR2 from the germline V gene are LNHDA and SQIVND (reference sequence). The junction had 12 bases not matched to a gene; V was cut back by 7 bases and J by 5 bases. The CDR3 contains 15 residues. The CDR3 bases are TGTGCCAGTAACCCCTTGACAGGGGCGGGATATGGCTACACCTTC. It translates to CASNPLTGAGYGYTF.

This clone turned up a few times. The chain is built from TRBV2 and TRBJ1-5; no definite D call. The CDR3 runs 13 residues. Germline CDR1 is SNHLY and CDR2 is FYNNEI. Trimming took 4 bases from V and 2 from J, leaving 6 bases between them. The CDR3, as DNA: TGTGCCAGCAGTGGGCAGGGCAATCAGCCCCAGCATTTT. It specifies CASSGQGNQPQHF.

This clone turned up a few times. The CDR3 coding sequence is TGTGCCAGCAGTTACTCGGACAGGGACGGCTCACCCCTCCACTTT. It is translated as CASSYSDRDGSPLHF. The chain recombines TRBV6-5 with TRBJ1-6; 8 nucleotides line up with TRBD1. V was clipped by 0 bases and J by 10 bases; unmatched bases: 5. Germline CDR1 is MNHEY and CDR2 is SVGAGI. There are 15 residues in the CDR3.

This clone came up a few times. V gene TRBV7-2 combines with J gene TRBJ1-2; tentative D call: TRBD1 (6 bases). Trimming shortened V by 5 bases and J by 2 bases, and 18 bases separated the two germline ends. The V gene's germline CDR1 is SGHTA and CDR2 FQGNSA. The CDR3 loop spans 16 amino acids. The CDR3 region has the DNA TGTGCCAGCAGCCCGCAGCGGTCGGGACAAAACTATGGCTACACCTTC. Protein product: CASSPQRSGQNYGYTF.

The chain employs TRBV18 and TRBJ1-2; TRBD1 matches 8 bases. The CDR3 loop spans 15 amino acids. The germline V gene has CDR1 KGHSH and CDR2 LQKENI. J was trimmed by 8 bases and V by 3 bases; bases with no gene match: 11. The chain's CDR3 is CASSPLDQGASGYTF. The CDR3 DNA is TGTGCCAGCTCACCCCTCGACCAGGGGGCCAGCGGCTACACCTTC. Filled out from reference TRBV18 and TRBJ1-2, the complete variable domain reads NAGVMQNPRHLVRRRGQEARLRCSPMKGHSHVYWYRQLPEEGLKFMVYLQKENIIDESGMPKERFSAEFPKEGPSILRIQQVVRGDSAAYFCASSPLDQGASGYTFGSGTRLTVV.

The chain is built from TRBV19 and TRBJ1-2, with 9 bases fitting TRBD1. CDR3 length: 13 amino acids. With 5 bases clipped from V and 9 bases from J, the junction kept 7 bases outside the gene matches. Germline V gives CDR1 LNHDA, CDR2 SQIVND (reference sequence). The chain's CDR3 is CASSLTGTGSYTF. In nucleotides, the CDR3 is TGTGCCAGTAGTCTTACCGGGACAGGGAGCTACACCTTC.

This chain connects TRBV4-2 to TRBJ1-1; D may be TRBD1 (5 bases). The CDR3 is 14 residues long. The germline gives CDR1 LGHNA, CDR2 YNFKEQ. Trimming removed 3 bases at V and 0 bases at J, with 8 bases between. Here the CDR3 reads CASSQKGLNTEAFF. Written as DNA, the CDR3 is TGTGCCAGCAGCCAGAAGGGGTTGAACACTGAAGCTTTCTTT.

The CDR3 region has the DNA TGTGCCAGCAGGCAGACCGGGACAGGCTATGGCTACACCTTC. It encodes CASRQTGTGYGYTF. The rearrangement joins TRBV2 to TRBJ1-2; 8 nucleotides line up with TRBD1. Germline CDR1 is SNHLY and CDR2 is FYNNEI. The ends lost 6 bases at V and 4 bases at J; junction bases unmatched: 7. The CDR3 has 14 residues. The variable domain in full, completed from reference TRBV2 and TRBJ1-2, reads EPEVTQTPSHQVTQMGQEVILRCVPISNHLYFYWYRQILGQKVEFLVSFYNNEISEKSEIFDDQFSVERPDGSNFTLKIRSTKLEDSAMYFCASRQTGTGYGYTFGSGTRLTVV.

This clone came up a few times. The chain combines TRBV10-1 with TRBJ2-1; 8 bases line up with TRBD1. The J segment lost 4 bases and the V segment lost 6 bases, leaving 8 bases of the junction unmatched. The CDR3 is 15 amino acids. The germline gives CDR1 WNHNN, CDR2 SYGVQD (reference sequence). The CDR3 region has the DNA TGCGCCAGCAGCTCCGGACAGGGAATATACAATGAGCAGTTCTTC. Its translation: CASSSGQGIYNEQFF.

This rearrangement joins TRBV6-5 to TRBJ2-7; 9 bases line up with TRBD1. Germline V CDR1 and CDR2: MNHEY, SVGAGI. The CDR3 loop spans 15 amino acids. V shed 4 bases and J 4 bases; nucleotides not matched to a gene: 8. CDR3 residues: CASSSPGQGAYEQYF. In DNA form, the CDR3 reads TGTGCCAGCAGTTCTCCGGGACAGGGAGCTTACGAGCAGTACTTC.

The chain has TRBV5-1 and TRBJ1-1; tentative D call: TRBD1 (5 bases). Germline CDR1 and CDR2: SGHRS and YFSETQ. The CDR3 consists of 14 residues. V was pared by 4 bases and J by 1 base, with 11 bases between. Written as DNA, the CDR3 is TGCGCCAGCAGCATACAGGTGGGGAACACTGAAGCTTTCTTT. Encoded protein: CASSIQVGNTEAFF.

The rearrangement uses TRBV5-1 and TRBJ2-5; TRBD1 is a possible D gene (6 bases). The assigned J gene may be wrong: the sequence end matches TRBJ2-7 better. The CDR3 has 15 residues. Germline loops: CDR1 SGHRS, CDR2 YFSETQ. The CDR3 sequence is CASSPRDINSYEQYF. The CDR3 nucleotides read TGCGCCAGCAGCCCCCGGGACATTAACTCCTACGAGCAGTACTTC.

DNA of the CDR3: TGTGCCAGCAGTTTTAGAGGGACAAATAGCAATCAGCCCCAGCATTTT. Its protein product is CASSFRGTNSNQPQHF. The J gene is TRBJ1-5, the V gene TRBV6-5, with D possibly TRBD1 on 6 matching bases. Germline values: CDR1 MNHEY, CDR2 SVGAGI. The CDR3 has 16 residues. Between the trimmed V and J ends, which lost 4 bases and 0 bases, there was a span of 13 bases.

The chain has TRBV10-3 and TRBJ1-5; 8 bases agree with TRBD1. This CDR3 contains 15 residues. V was clipped by 0 bases and J by 5 bases; unmatched bases: 3. Germline V CDR1 and CDR2: ENHRY, SYGVKD. For the CDR3, the DNA is TGTGCCATCAGTGAGTCCGGGACAGGATATCAGCCCCAGCATTTT. Its protein product is CAISESGTGYQPQHF.

V usage is TRBV7-3 and J usage is TRBJ1-5; a weak D match, TRBD1 (6 bases). The CDR3 is 14 residues long. The germline V and J ends were trimmed by 2 bases and 4 bases, with 9 bases remaining between them. Germline V gene sequence: CDR1 SGHTA, CDR2 FQGTGA. CDR3 DNA: TGTGCCAGCAGCTTAGGGGGCACTAATCAGCCCCAGCATTTT. Residues: CASSLGGTNQPQHF.

This clone showed up just a few times. A junction end diverges from the germline sequence, so it may reflect a read error. The CDR3 region is CSSSLVIDSPLHF. In DNA, the CDR3 is TGTTCCAGCAGCTTAGTTATAGATTCACCCCTCCACTTT. This rearrangement joins TRBV7-9 to TRBJ1-6; D not resolved. The CDR3 is made up of 13 amino acids. Germline lookup yields CDR1 SEHNR and CDR2 FQNEAQ (reference sequence).

In DNA form, the CDR3 reads TGTGCCATCTCACCACCTTCGAGCGTCCTCTATGGCTACACCTTC. It encodes CAISPPSSVLYGYTF. The chain is built from TRBV10-3 and TRBJ1-2; D gene ambiguous. The germline V and J ends were trimmed by 8 bases and 4 bases, with 20 bases remaining between them. CDR1 ENHRY and CDR2 SYGVKD come from the germline V gene. The CDR3 spans 15 residues.

This clone was observed a few times. This sequence joins TRBV5-6 and TRBJ1-2; 7 bases agree with TRBD1. This CDR3 is 14 amino acids long. Looked up from germline, CDR1 is SGHDT and CDR2 is YYEEEE. J lost 5 bases, V lost 4 bases, and 8 bases had no gene match. The CDR3 region has the DNA TGTGCCAGCAGCCCACCCGACAGGGTGTATGGCTACACCTTC. Encoded protein: CASSPPDRVYGYTF.

This chain connects TRBV30 to TRBJ2-2; 8 bases match TRBD1. V shed 3 bases and J 0 bases; nucleotides not matched to a gene: 3. Germline V gene lookup returns CDR1 GTSNPN and CDR2 SVGIG (reference sequence). This CDR3 has 15 amino acids. The CDR3 DNA is TGTGCCTGGAGAGCGGACAGGGCGAACACCGGGGAGCTGTTTTTT. Its translation is CAWRADRANTGELFF.

This chain connects TRBV10-3 to TRBJ1-4, with TRBD1 matching 7 bases. The CDR3 has 15 residues. Germline V gene data show CDR1 as ENHRY and CDR2 as SYGVKD. Trimming took 2 bases from V and 7 from J; bases not matched to a gene: 7. The CDR3 here is CAISELTGVSEKLFF. The CDR3 DNA reads TGTGCCATCAGTGAGCTTACAGGGGTCTCTGAAAAACTGTTTTTT.

The rearrangement uses TRBV7-8 and TRBJ2-2; D is unresolved. Per the germline V gene, CDR1 is SGHVS and CDR2 is FQNEAQ. The CDR3 runs to 15 residues. V was pared by 2 bases and J by 2 bases, with 9 bases between. The CDR3 reads CASSLTFANTGELFF. In DNA form, the CDR3 reads TGTGCCAGCAGCTTAACTTTCGCTAACACCGGGGAGCTGTTTTTT.